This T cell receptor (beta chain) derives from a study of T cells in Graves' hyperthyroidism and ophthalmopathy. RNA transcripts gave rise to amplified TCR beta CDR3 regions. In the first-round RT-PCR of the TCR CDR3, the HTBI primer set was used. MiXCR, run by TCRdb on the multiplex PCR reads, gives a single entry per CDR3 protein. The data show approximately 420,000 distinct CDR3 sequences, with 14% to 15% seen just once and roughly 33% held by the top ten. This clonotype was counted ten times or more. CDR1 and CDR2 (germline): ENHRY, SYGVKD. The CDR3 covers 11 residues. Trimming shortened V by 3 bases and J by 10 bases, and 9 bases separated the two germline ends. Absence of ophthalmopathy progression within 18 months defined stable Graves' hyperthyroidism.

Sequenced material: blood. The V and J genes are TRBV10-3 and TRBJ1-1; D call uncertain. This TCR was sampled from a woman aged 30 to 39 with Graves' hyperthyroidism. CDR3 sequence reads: CAISDLVSAFF. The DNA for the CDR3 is TGTGCCATCAGTGACTTGGTGTCAGCTTTCTTT.